This TCR beta chain came from a study of blood T cells in healthy people across ages. Background on the study: Capture by template switching was about one barcoded beta molecule per two T cells.

Per germline, CDR1 MNHEY and CDR2 SMNVEV (reference sequence). CDR3 size: 14 residues. Trimming took 5 bases from V and 11 from J; bases not matched to a gene: 12. Primers used in a second PCR of roughly 7 to 12 cycles were a sample-barcoded 5' primer and a J-beta primer mix. Any given sample supplied a minimum of 2.5 million CDR3-containing paired-end reads. MiXCR, run by TCRdb on the 5' RACE reads, gives a single entry per CDR3 protein. The profile shows about 1.5 million distinct CDR3 sequences, roughly 43% of them singletons. Sequenced input: blood. The rearrangement joins TRBV27 to TRBJ1-5, with TRBD1 identical over 7 bases. The receptor was isolated from a woman between 18 and 29 years old in good health. CDR3: CASSIRQGRGTQHF. DNA for the CDR3: TGTGCCAGCAGTATCAGACAGGGTAGGGGTACCCAGCATTTT.